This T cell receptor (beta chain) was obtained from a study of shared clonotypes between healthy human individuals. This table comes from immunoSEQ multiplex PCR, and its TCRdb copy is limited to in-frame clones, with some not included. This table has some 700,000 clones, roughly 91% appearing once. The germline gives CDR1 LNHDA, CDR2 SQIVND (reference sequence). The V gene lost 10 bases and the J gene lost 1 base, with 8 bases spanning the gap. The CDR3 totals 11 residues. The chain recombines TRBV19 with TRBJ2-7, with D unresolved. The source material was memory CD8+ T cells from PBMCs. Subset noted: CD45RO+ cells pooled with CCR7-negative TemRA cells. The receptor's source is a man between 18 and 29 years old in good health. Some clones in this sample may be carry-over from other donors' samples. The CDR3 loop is CATSNSYEQYF. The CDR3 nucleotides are TGTGCCACATCCAATTCCTACGAGCAGTACTTC.